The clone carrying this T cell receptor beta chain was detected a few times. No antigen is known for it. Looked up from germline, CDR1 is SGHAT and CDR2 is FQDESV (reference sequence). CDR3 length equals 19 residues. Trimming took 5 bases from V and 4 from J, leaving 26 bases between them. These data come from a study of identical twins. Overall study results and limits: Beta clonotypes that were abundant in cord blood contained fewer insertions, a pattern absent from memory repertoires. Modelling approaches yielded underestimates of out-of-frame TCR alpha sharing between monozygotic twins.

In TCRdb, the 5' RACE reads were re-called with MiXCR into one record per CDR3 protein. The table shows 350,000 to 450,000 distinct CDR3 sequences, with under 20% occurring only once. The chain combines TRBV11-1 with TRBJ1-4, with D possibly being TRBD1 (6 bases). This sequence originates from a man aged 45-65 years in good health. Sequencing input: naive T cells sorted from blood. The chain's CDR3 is CASSLRRRGGVRDNEKLFF. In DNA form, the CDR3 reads TGTGCCAGCAGCCTACGTCGTCGGGGGGGCGTCCGAGATAATGAAAAACTGTTTTTT.